Listed below are T cell receptor beta chains from one sample, sequenced in a study of shared clonotypes between healthy human individuals. Data came from immunoSEQ multiplex PCR; TCRdb stores just in-frame clones and leaves some out. Among about 520,000 clones listed, about 96% were seen once. The sample was naive CD4+ T cells sorted from blood. All receptors come from a woman aged 25 to 39 in good health. CDR3s include the opening cysteine and the closing phenylalanine or tryptophan. D genes are given only for firm matches. Clone size is stated in some rows and not others, as once, few, many or a class when expanded.

size,V,J,D,CDR3,DNA
NA,TRBV15,TRBJ2-7,TRBD2,CATSVRASGRYEQYF,TGTGCCACCAGCGTACGTGCGAGCGGGAGATACGAGCAGTACTTC
NA,TRBV29-1,TRBJ1-2,TRBD1,CSVAGPGQGAGYGYTF,TGCAGCGTTGCGGGCCCGGGACAGGGGGCAGGCTATGGCTACACCTTC
few,TRBV19,TRBJ2-2,NA,CASSIGHTGGELFF,TGTGCCAGTAGTATCGGCCATACTGGAGGGGAGCTGTTTTTT
NA,TRBV7-2,TRBJ1-6,NA,CASSLNTVNSPLHF,TGTGCCAGCAGCTTAAACACAGTTAATTCACCCCTCCACTTT
NA,TRBV6-5,TRBJ2-3,TRBD1,CASSYGQGRTDTQYF,TGTGCCAGCAGTTACGGACAGGGCCGCACAGATACGCAGTATTTT
once,TRBV7-2,TRBJ1-5,NA,CASSPRGGRNQPQHF,TGTGCCAGCAGCCCCCGGGGGGGGCGGAATCAGCCCCAGCATTTT
NA,TRBV28,TRBJ2-7,NA,CASNRAGGTYEQYF,TGTGCCAGCAATCGAGCGGGTGGCACCTACGAGCAGTACTTC
NA,TRBV15,TRBJ2-7,TRBD1,CATSSRQGHSYEQYF,TGTGCCACCAGCTCTCGACAGGGGCACTCCTACGAGCAGTACTTC
NA,TRBV11-2,TRBJ2-2,TRBD1,CASRSGTGDTGELFF,TGTGCCAGCAGATCCGGGACAGGGGACACCGGGGAGCTGTTTTTT
once,TRBV27,TRBJ2-7,TRBD1,CASSTTGGFYEQYF,TGTGCCAGCAGTACGACAGGGGGCTTTTACGAGCAGTACTTC
once,TRBV5-6,TRBJ1-2,NA,CASSLSTRGYTF,TGTGCCAGCAGCTTGTCTACGCGGGGCTACACCTTC
NA,TRBV9,TRBJ2-7,TRBD1,CASSGRDRAYEQYF,TGTGCCAGCAGCGGCCGGGACAGAGCCTACGAGCAGTACTTC
NA,TRBV19,TRBJ2-1,NA,CASSPNLAPTSYNEQFF,TGTGCCAGTAGTCCAAATCTAGCGCCGACCTCCTACAATGAGCAGTTCTTC
once,TRBV5-1,TRBJ2-3,NA,CASSYDILNTDTQYF,TGCGCCAGCAGTTATGACATTCTCAACACAGATACGCAGTATTTT
NA,TRBV7-7,TRBJ2-1,TRBD2,CASSAGLAGGGGEQFF,TGTGCCAGCAGCGCAGGACTAGCGGGAGGAGGTGGTGAGCAGTTCTTC
NA,TRBV27,TRBJ2-1,NA,CASSIGGIGEQFF,TGTGCCAGCAGTATAGGCGGGATAGGGGAGCAGTTCTTC